The 10 T cell receptor beta chains below come from one sample, sequenced in a study of beta chain features in type 1 diabetes (dated 2018 in TCRdb). Study-wide findings and limitations: In all four CD4+ subsets, TCRB CDR3 length was moderately but significantly shorter in type 1 diabetes patients.

Antigens of these TCRs are unknown. Receptor libraries were prepared by the immunoSEQ multiplex PCR assay. The High Capacity cDNA Reverse Transcription Kit was used to reverse transcribe all of the isolated RNA, meaning that expressed TCRB transcripts were what got sequenced. TCRdb limited this immuneACCESS table to in-frame rearrangements with V and J called. A share of clones is missing; checked studies link under half to unresolved V genes, and the rest is unexplained. Present in this sample are 300,000 to 350,000 clones, about a tenth of which were seen just once. In total, the top ten clones hold roughly 1% of the sample. Sequencing was done on a sample of central memory CD4+ T cells from blood. These receptors came from a man aged 25 to 40 with type 1 diabetes.

This clone appeared a few times. This chain uses TRBV9 with TRBJ1-6; tentative D call: TRBD1 (6 bases). This CDR3 has 16 amino acids. Germline V CDR1 and CDR2: SGDLS, YYNGEE. Trimming pared 4 bases from V and 7 bases from J, leaving 18 bases between. The CDR3 DNA is TGTGCCAGCAGCCCGCGAGTGGACAGTGTAAATTCACCCCTCCACTTT. Residues: CASSPRVDSVNSPLHF.

This clone came up a few times. The CDR3 bases are TGTGCCAGCAGCCCTGGGGCAGGGGGCGACTATGGCTACACCTTC. Translation gives CASSPGAGGDYGYTF. This chain links TRBV11-2 with TRBJ1-2, with 8 bases lining up with TRBD1. This CDR3 region has 15 residues. Germline-derived CDR1 and CDR2 are SGHAT and FQNNGV. V shed 5 bases and J 3 bases; nucleotides not matched to a gene: 8.

Ten or more counts support this clone. The rearrangement joins TRBV2 to TRBJ2-2; perhaps TRBD1 as D (6 bases). From germline, CDR1 is SNHLY and CDR2 FYNNEI. Trimming took 6 bases from V and 4 from J, leaving 12 bases between them. CDR3 length: 14 amino acids. CDR3 nucleotides: TGTGCCAGCAGCCGGGACACTTCCACCGGGGAGCTGTTTTTT. Residues: CASSRDTSTGELFF.

The chain carries TRBV21-1 and TRBJ2-7. TRBV21-1 is flagged as a pseudogene. There are 14 residues in the CDR3. For the CDR3, the DNA is TGTGCCAGCAGCAATGCCCTCGTACCCTACGAGCAGTACTTC. This gives the protein CASSNALVPYEQYF.

This clone showed up just a few times. The V call is TRBV10-1, the J call TRBJ1-2, with D hard to call. Trimming shortened V by 2 bases and J by 4 bases, and 8 bases separated the two germline ends. The CDR3 totals 13 residues. The germline V gene has CDR1 WNHNN and CDR2 SYGVQD (reference sequence). CDR3 sequence reads: CASSEDGSYGYTF. CDR3 in DNA: TGCGCCAGCAGTGAGGACGGATCCTATGGCTACACCTTC.

This clone has only a few counts. The V call is TRBV19, the J call TRBJ2-7, with 9 bases fitting TRBD1. CDR1 is LNHDA, CDR2 SQIVND, per germline (reference sequence). This CDR3 is 13 amino acids long. The V gene end was trimmed by 6 bases and the J gene end by 3 bases; junction bases not matched to a gene: 3. DNA for the CDR3: TGTGCCAGTAGCGAGGACAGGGGCTACGAGCAGTACTTC. It encodes CASSEDRGYEQYF.

The genes are TRBV7-2 and TRBJ1-6; a weak D match, TRBD1 (5 bases). CDR3 size: 16 residues. The V end was cut by 1 base, the J end by 6 bases, with 13 bases between. Per the germline V gene, CDR1 is SGHTA and CDR2 is FQGNSA. CDR3 coding DNA: TGTGCCAGCAGCTTAGAGGCAGGGAGCGGTAATTCACCCCTCCACTTT. This codes for CASSLEAGSGNSPLHF.

This clone has a handful of counts. Here the CDR3 DNA reads TGTGCCAGCAGCCCTGCGGGCACTCCCGGCTACACCTTC. It translates to CASSPAGTPGYTF. The chain is built from TRBV14 and TRBJ1-2, with D uncertain. The V and J ends lost 4 bases and 8 bases respectively, with 14 bases between them. Germline values: CDR1 SGHDN, CDR2 FVKESK. The CDR3 is 13 residues long.

The chain carries TRBV7-2 and TRBJ2-2; a weak D match, TRBD2 (6 bases). Germline CDR1 and CDR2: SGHTA and FQGNSA. The CDR3 extends over 14 amino acids. Trimming removed 5 bases at V and 1 base at J, with 8 bases between. As DNA, the CDR3 is TGTGCCAGCAGCCGGGGACTGAACACCGGGGAGCTGTTTTTT. Translating it yields CASSRGLNTGELFF.

A few counts support this clone. The CDR3 spells CASSLGPSGIYEQYF. As DNA, the CDR3 is TGTGCCAGCAGCTTAGGGCCTAGCGGGATCTACGAGCAGTACTTC. The gene calls are TRBV7-9 and TRBJ2-7; 9 bases agree with TRBD2. The CDR3 consists of 15 residues. J was trimmed by 3 bases and V by 1 base; bases with no gene match: 4. Germline lookup yields CDR1 SEHNR and CDR2 FQNEAQ (reference sequence).